Described below is a single T cell receptor beta chain sequence and its context. Libraries were prepared by immunoSEQ multiplex PCR; TCRdb keeps only in-frame clonotypes and omits some of them. The sample records 200,000 to 250,000 clones, about 89% being singletons. V dropped 5 bases and J dropped 0; count of bases not matched to a gene: 5. CDR3 size: 16 residues. CDR1 is LNHDA and CDR2 is SQIVND in the germline V gene (reference sequence). This entry belongs to a study of cytomegalovirus exposure and HLA in healthy donors. The chain uses TRBV19 and TRBJ2-7, with TRBD2 matching over 12 bases. The origin of this receptor is a woman aged 18-35 years in good health and CMV-seronegative. The sample was PBMCs. CDR3 nucleotide sequence: TGTGCCAGTAGTCTTCAGACTAGCGGGAGCTCCTACGAGCAGTACTTC. Translation gives CASSLQTSGSSYEQYF.